The entry that follows covers one T cell receptor beta chain sequence. The sample originates from a study of T cell changes during pregnancy in multiple sclerosis. Some clones are missing from TCRdb's copy, which holds only in-frame ones; the method was immunoSEQ multiplex PCR. The top ten hold more than 9% of the sample, which has about 18,000 clones, 85% seen once. The source is a female donor with multiple sclerosis, enrolled in a pregnancy study. The starting material was CD8+ T cells from peripheral blood mononuclear cells, obtained after pregnancy.

CDR3 in DNA: TGTGCCAGCAGTTATTACAGGGGCTACGAGCAGTACTTC. It yields the protein CASSYYRGYEQYF. The V gene is TRBV6-6, the J gene TRBJ2-7, with TRBD1 matching 7 bases. V shed 3 bases and J 3 bases; nucleotides not matched to a gene: 2. Germline V gives CDR1 MNHNY, CDR2 SVGAGI (reference sequence). The CDR3 loop spans 13 amino acids.